This T cell receptor (beta chain) was captured by sequencing in a study of T-cell reconstitution after alpha-beta-depleted transplantation in children. V shed 5 bases and J 1 base; nucleotides not matched to a gene: 8. Germline V CDR1 and CDR2: SEHNR, FQNEAQ (reference sequence). The length of the CDR3 is 15 residues. This clonotype has a handful of counts. Unique molecular identifiers were used in preparing the TCRbeta library. MiXCR, run by TCRdb on the PCR reads, gives a single entry per CDR3 protein. Of about 460,000 distinct CDR3 sequences in the sample, approximately 12% are singletons; the top ten hold less than 6.5%.

The sample in question was PBMCs from the stem cell graft donor, obtained from the stem cell graft. The receptor was derived from a human donor who donated a stem cell graft to a child with combined immunodeficiency. The chain has TRBV7-9 and TRBJ2-7; 7 positions agree with TRBD1. This CDR3 is CASSPTRGNSYEQYF. CDR3 DNA sequence: TGTGCCAGCAGCCCCACCAGGGGGAATTCCTACGAGCAGTACTTC.